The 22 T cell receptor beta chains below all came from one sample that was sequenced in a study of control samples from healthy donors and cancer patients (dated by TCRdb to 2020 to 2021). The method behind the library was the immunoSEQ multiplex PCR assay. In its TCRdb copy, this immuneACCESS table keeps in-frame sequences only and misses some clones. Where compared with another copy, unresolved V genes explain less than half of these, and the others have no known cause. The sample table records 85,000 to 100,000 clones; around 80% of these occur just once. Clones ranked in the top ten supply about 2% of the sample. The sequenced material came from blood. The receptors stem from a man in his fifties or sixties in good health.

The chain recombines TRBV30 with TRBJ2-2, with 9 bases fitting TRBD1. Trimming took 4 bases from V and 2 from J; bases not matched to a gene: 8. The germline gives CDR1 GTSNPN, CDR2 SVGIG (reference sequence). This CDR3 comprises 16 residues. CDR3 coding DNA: TGTGCCTGGACCCTTAAGACAGGGGGAAACACCGGGGAGCTGTTTTTT. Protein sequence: CAWTLKTGGNTGELFF. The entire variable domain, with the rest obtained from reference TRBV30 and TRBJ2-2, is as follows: SQTIHQWPATLVQPVGSPLSLECTVEGTSNPNLYWYRQAAGRGLQLLFYSVGIGQISSEVPQNLSASRPQDRQFILSSKKLLLSDSGFYLCAWTLKTGGNTGELFFGEGSRLTVL.

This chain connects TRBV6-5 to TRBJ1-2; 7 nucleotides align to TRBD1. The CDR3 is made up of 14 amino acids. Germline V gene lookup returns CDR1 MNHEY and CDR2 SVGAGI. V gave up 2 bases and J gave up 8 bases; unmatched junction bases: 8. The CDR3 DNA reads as TGTGCCAGCAGTTACGACGGACAGGTGAAAGGCTACACCTTC. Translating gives CASSYDGQVKGYTF.

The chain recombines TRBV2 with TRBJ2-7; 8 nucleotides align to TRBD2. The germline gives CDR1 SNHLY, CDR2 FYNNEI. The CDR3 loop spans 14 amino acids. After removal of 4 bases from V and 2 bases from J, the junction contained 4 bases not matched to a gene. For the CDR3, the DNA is TGTGCCAGCAGTGTGGCGGGGGGCCCCTACGAGCAGTACTTC. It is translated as CASSVAGGPYEQYF.

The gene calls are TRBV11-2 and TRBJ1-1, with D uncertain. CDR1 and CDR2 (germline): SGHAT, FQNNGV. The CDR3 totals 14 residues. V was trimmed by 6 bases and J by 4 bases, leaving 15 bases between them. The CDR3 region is CASRTKDQTTEAFF. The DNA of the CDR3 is TGTGCCAGCAGGACCAAGGATCAGACCACTGAAGCTTTCTTT. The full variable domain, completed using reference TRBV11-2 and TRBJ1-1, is EAGVAQSPRYKIIEKRQSVAFWCNPISGHATLYWYQQILGQGPKLLIQFQNNGVVDDSQLPKDRFSAERLKGVDSTLKIQPAKLEDSAVYLCASRTKDQTTEAFFGQGTRLTVV.

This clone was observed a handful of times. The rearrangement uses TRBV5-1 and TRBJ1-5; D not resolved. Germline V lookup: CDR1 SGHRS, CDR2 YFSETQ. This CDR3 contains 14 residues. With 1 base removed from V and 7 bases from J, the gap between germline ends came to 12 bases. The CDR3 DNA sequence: TGCGCCAGCAGCTTGAGGGAAGGAGGGCAGCCCCAGCATTTT. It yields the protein CASSLREGGQPQHF.

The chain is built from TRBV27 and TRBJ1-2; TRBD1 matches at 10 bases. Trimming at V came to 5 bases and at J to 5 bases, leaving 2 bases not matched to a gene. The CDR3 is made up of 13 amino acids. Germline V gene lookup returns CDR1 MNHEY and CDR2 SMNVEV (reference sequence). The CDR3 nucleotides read TGTGCCAGCAGTCAGGGACAGGGGTATGGCTACACCTTC. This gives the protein CASSQGQGYGYTF.

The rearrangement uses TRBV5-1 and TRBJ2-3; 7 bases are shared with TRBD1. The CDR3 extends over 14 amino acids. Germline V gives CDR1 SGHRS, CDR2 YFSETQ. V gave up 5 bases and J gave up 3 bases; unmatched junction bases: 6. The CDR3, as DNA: TGCGCCAGCAGGCTAACAGGGGTAACAGATACGCAGTATTTT. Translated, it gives CASRLTGVTDTQYF.

DNA for the CDR3: TGTGCCAGCAGCCCCCTTCCGAGCACCTACAATGAGCAGTTCTTC. The encoded protein is CASSPLPSTYNEQFF. V gene TRBV9 combines with J gene TRBJ2-1, with D unclear. The CDR3 extends over 15 amino acids. The V gene lost 4 bases and the J gene lost 2 bases, with 13 bases spanning the gap. CDR1 and CDR2 (germline): SGDLS, YYNGEE.

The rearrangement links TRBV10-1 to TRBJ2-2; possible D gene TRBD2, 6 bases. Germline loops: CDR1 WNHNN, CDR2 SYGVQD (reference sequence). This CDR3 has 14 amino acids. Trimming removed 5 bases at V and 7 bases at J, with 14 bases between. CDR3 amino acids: CASSPGTQNGELFF. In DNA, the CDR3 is TGCGCCAGCAGTCCCGGGACTCAGAACGGGGAGCTGTTTTTT.

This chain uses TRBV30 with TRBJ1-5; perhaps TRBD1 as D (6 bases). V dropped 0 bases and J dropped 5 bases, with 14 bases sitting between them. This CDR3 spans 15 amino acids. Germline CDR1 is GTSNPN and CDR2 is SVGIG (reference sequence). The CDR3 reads CAWSVGQSLYQPQHF. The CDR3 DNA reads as TGTGCCTGGAGTGTCGGACAGAGTCTCTATCAGCCCCAGCATTTT.

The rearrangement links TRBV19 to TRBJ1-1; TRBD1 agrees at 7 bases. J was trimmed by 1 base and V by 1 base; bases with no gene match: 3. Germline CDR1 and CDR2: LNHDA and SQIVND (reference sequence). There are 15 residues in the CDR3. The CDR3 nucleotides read TGTGCCAGTAGTATAGGGGGGACAGCGAACACTGAAGCTTTCTTT. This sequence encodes CASSIGGTANTEAFF.

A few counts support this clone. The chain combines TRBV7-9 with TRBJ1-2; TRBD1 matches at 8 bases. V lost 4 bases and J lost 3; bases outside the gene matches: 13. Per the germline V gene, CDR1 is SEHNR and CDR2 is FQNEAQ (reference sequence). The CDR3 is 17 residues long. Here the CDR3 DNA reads TGTGCCAGCAGCTCTGGACAGGGTTGGGACAATCACTATGGCTACACCTTC. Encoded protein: CASSSGQGWDNHYGYTF.

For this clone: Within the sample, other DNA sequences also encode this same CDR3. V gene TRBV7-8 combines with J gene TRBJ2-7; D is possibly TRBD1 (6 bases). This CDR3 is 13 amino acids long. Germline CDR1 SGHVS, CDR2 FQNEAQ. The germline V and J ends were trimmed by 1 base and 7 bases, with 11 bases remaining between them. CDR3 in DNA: TGTGCCAGCAGCTTAGAGGGGGTGGGGGAGCAGTACTTC. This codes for CASSLEGVGEQYF.

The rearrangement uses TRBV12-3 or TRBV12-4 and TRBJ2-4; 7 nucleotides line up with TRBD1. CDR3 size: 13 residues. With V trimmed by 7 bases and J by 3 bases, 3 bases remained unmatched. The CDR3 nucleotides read TGTGCCAGCACCGGGGACAGCAAAAACATTCAGTACTTC. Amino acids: CASTGDSKNIQYF.

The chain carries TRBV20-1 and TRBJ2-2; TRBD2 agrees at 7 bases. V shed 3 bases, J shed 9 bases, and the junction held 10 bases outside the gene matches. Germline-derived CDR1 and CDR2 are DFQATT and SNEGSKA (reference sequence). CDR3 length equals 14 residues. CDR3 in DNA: TGCAGTGCTAGTTTTCCGGGAGGTACCCGGGAGCTGTTTTTT. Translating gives CSASFPGGTRELFF.

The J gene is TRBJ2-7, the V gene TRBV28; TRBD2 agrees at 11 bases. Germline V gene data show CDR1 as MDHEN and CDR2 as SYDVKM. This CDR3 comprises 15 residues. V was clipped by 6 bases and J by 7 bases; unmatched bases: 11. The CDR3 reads CASRIPTSGKGEQYF. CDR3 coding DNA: TGTGCCAGCAGAATTCCGACTAGCGGGAAAGGAGAGCAGTACTTC.

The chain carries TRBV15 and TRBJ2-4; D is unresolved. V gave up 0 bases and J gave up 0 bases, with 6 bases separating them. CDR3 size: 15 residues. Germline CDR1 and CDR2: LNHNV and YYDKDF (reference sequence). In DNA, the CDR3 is TGTGCCACCAGCAGAGATCGTGTAGCCAAAAACATTCAGTACTTC. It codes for CATSRDRVAKNIQYF.

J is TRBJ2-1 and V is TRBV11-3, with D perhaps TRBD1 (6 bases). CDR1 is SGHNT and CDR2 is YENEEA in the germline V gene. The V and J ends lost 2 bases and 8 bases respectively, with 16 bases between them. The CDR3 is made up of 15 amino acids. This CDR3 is CASSLHRASLDEQFF. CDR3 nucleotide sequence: TGTGCCAGCAGCTTACACAGGGCTTCTTTGGATGAGCAGTTCTTC.

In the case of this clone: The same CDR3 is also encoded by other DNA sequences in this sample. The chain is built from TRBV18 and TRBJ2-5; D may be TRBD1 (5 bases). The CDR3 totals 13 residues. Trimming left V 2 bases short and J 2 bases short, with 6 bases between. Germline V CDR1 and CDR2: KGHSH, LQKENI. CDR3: CASSPNRQETQYF. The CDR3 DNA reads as TGTGCCAGCTCACCAAACAGGCAAGAGACCCAGTACTTC.

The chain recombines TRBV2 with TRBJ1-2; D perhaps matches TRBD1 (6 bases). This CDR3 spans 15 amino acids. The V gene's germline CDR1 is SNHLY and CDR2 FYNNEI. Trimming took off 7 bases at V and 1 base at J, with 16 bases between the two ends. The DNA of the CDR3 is TGTGCCAGCACCAGACAGGACCAGGTTAACTATGGCTACACCTTC. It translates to CASTRQDQVNYGYTF.

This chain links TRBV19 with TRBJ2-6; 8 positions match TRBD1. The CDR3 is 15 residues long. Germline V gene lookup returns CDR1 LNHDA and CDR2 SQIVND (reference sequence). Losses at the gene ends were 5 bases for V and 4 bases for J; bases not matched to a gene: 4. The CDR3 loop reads CASSSQGAGANVLTF. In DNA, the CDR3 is TGTGCCAGTAGTTCCCAGGGGGCCGGGGCCAACGTCCTGACTTTC.

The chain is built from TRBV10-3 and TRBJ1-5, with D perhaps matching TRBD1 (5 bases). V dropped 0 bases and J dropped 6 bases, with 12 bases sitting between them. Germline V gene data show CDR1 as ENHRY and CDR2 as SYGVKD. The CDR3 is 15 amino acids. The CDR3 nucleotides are TGTGCCATCAGTGAGTCTGGGGGAAAGAGTCAGCCCCAGCATTTT. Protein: CAISESGGKSQPQHF.